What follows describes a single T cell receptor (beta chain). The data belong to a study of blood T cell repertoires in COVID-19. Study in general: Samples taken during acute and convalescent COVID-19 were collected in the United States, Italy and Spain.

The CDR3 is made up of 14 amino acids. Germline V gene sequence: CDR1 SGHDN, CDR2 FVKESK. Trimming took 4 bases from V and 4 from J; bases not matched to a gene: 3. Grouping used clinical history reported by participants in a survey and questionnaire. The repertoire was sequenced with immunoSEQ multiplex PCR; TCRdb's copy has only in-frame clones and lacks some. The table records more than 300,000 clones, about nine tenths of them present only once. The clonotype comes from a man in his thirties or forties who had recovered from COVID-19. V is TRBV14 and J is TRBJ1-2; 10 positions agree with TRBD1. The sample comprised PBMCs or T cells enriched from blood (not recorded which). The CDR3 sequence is CASSLRTGGYGYTF. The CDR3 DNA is TGTGCCAGCAGCCTCCGGACAGGGGGCTATGGCTACACCTTC.